This TCR beta chain was sequenced in a study of tumor-infiltrating lymphocytes in primary liver carcinoma. Findings of the study overall: Significantly greater top-250-clone fractions characterized tumors relative to blood (p = 0.039).

About this clonotype itself: Its antigen is still unknown.

Between roughly 17 and 30 mg of unsorted bulk tissue served as the source from which RNA and DNA were co-extracted. The researchers produced TCR beta cDNA from approximately 540 ng total RNA with a constant-region primer. Libraries for TCR beta were built through three nested multiplex PCR rounds, which together made up a slightly modified ARM-PCR procedure. TCRdb called the multiplex PCR reads again in MiXCR, with one record for every CDR3 protein. The sample has fewer than 85,000 distinct CDR3 sequences, around 66% seen once; the top ten hold roughly 28%. This receptor was obtained from a man in his forties with primary liver carcinoma and hepatitis B virus infection. The sequenced sample consisted of tumor-adjacent normal liver tissue.

CDR3 nucleotides: TGCGCCAGCAGCCAAGAGCAGGGGAGTCAGTACCAGCATTTT. As protein: CASSQEQGSQYQHF. The chain joins TRBV4-1 to TRBJ1-5; D is perhaps TRBD1 (6 bases). Germline V gene sequence: CDR1 MGHRA, CDR2 YSYEKL. This CDR3 has 14 residues. V lost 0 bases and J 12 bases, leaving 15 bases between the germline ends.